This TCR beta chain was obtained from a study of tumor and adjacent non-tumor tissue in lung cancer. At the level of the study: The cohort had under 15 adenocarcinoma, a couple of squamous cell and 1 small cell patients. Aged about 31 to 80 years, patients included 10 men and roughly five women with stage I to III disease.

Study-level findings and limits: Tumor repertoires had a smaller top 100 clone share than normal lung. Patients with more diverse tumor TCRs had worse survival.

Points on this clonotype: The antigen is unknown. One end of the junction is discordant with germline, which a read error may explain.

The CDR3 is made up of 12 amino acids. Germline V gene sequence: CDR1 SGHNT, CDR2 YENEEA. This sample's RNA came from whole unsorted tissue. Distant lung tissue was collected more than 3 cm away from the tumor edge. TCRbeta libraries were built with three rounds of nested PCR, modified from ARM-PCR. Using its own MiXCR run on the multiplex PCR reads, TCRdb lists one record per CDR3 protein. This table has tens of thousands of distinct CDR3 sequences, around 80% appearing once. Sequencing input: distant non-tumor lung tissue. The TCR comes from a man between 70 and 80 years old with non-small cell lung cancer. This rearrangement joins TRBV11-3 to TRBJ2-3, with D unresolved. The CDR3 spells CASSLIEVTLYF. CDR3 bases: TGTGCCAGCAGCTTAATAGAGGTTACGCTGTATTTT.